The 3 T cell receptor beta chains below all came from one sample that was sequenced in a study of naive and memory T cell subsets. Two oligonucleotides, mixed equimolar, formed the beta constant-region primer covering TRBC1 and TRBC2. Ligated cDNA was amplified by four rounds of PCR with nested alpha and beta constant-region primers and SP2. TCRdb ran MiXCR on the UMI-ligation and nested PCR reads and lists one entry per CDR3 protein. The sample lists approximately 140,000 distinct CDR3 sequences; approximately 22% were seen once. These TCRs' antigens remain unknown. Whole-study results and caveats: A few larger clonotypes appeared in naive repertoires, especially CD8, possibly memory cells re-expressing CD45RA.

Sequenced material: naive CD4+ T cells from blood. The source is a human donor in good health.

In this sample, this clonotype turned up a few times. The V gene is TRBV24-1, the J gene TRBJ2-5; D gene ambiguous. CDR1 is KGHDR and CDR2 is SFDVKD in the germline V gene. V was clipped by 8 bases and J by 5 bases, with 14 bases between them. The CDR3 contains 13 residues. The CDR3 spells CATKGRKKETQYF. CDR3 bases: TGTGCCACCAAGGGCAGAAAAAAGGAGACCCAGTACTTC.

The CDR3, as DNA: TGTGCCAGCAGCTTCACAGACAATCAATCACCCCTCCACTTT. Protein: CASSFTDNQSPLHF. This chain connects TRBV7-9 to TRBJ1-6; D unresolved. The length of the CDR3 is 14 residues. V lost 3 bases to trimming and J lost 10 bases, with 13 bases between them. The V gene's germline CDR1 is SEHNR and CDR2 FQNEAQ (reference sequence).

The V and J genes are TRBV5-1 and TRBJ1-2; D is uncertain. V gave up 5 bases and J gave up 4 bases, with 12 bases separating them. Looked up from germline, CDR1 is SGHRS and CDR2 is YFSETQ. CDR3 length equals 13 residues. The CDR3 DNA reads as TGCGCCAGCAGTCATGGGCTATCCTATGGCTACACCTTC. Its translation: CASSHGLSYGYTF.